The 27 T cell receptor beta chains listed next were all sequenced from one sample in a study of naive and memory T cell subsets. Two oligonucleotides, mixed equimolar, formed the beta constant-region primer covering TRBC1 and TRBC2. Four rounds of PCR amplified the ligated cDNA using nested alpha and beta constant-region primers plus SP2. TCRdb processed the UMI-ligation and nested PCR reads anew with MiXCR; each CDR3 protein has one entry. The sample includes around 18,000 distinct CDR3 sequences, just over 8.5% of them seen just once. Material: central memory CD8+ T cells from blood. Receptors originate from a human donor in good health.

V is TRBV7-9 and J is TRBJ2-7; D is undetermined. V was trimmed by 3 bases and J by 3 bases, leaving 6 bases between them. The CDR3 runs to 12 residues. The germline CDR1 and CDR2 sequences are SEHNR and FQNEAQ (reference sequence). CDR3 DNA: TGTGCCAGCAGCTTCGGTAGCTACGAGCAGTACTTC. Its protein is CASSFGSYEQYF.

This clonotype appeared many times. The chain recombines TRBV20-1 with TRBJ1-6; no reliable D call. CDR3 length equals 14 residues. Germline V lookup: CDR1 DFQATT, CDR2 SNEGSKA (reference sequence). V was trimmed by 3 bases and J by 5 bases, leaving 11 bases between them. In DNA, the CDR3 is TGCAGTGCTAGCGGGGTCGGGGATAATTCACCCCTCCACTTT. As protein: CSASGVGDNSPLHF.

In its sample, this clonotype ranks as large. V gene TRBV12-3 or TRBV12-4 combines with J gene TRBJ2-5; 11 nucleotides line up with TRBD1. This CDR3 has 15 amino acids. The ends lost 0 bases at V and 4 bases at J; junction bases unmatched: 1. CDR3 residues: CASSLAGTGGETQYF. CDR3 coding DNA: TGTGCCAGCAGTTTAGCTGGGACAGGGGGAGAGACCCAGTACTTC.

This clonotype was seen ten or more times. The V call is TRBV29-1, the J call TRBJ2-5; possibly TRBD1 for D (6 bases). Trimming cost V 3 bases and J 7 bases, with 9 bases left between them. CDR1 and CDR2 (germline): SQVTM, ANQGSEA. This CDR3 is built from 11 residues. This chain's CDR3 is CSVDQGWTQYF. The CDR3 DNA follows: TGCAGCGTTGACCAGGGGTGGACCCAGTACTTC.

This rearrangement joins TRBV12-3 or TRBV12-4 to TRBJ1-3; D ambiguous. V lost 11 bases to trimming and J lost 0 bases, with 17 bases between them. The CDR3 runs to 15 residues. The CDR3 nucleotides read TGTGCCTTTCGAGAGAACAGTATCTCTGGAAACACCATATATTTT. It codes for CAFRENSISGNTIYF.

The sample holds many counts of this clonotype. As DNA, the CDR3 is TGTGCCAGCAGCCGGGACACCGACACCGGGGAGCTGTTTTTT. Protein product: CASSRDTDTGELFF. The gene calls are TRBV6-2 or TRBV6-3 and TRBJ2-2, with a weak D call TRBD1 (6 bases). This CDR3 comprises 14 residues. Germline V gene data show CDR1 as MNHEY and CDR2 as SVGEGT. The V end was cut by 6 bases, the J end by 3 bases, with 11 bases between.

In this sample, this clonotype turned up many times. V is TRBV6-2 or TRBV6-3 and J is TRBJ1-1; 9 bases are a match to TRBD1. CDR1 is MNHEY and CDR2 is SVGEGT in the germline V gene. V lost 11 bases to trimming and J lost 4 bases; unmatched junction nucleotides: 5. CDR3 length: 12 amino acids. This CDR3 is CAGGTGTTEAFF. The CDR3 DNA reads TGTGCCGGGGGGACAGGGACCACTGAAGCTTTCTTT.

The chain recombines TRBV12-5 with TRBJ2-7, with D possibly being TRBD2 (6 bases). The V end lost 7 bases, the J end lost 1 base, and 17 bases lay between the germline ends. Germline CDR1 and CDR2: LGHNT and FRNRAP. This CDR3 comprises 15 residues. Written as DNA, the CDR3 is TGTGCTAGTGCCGACCGGGACTCGCAATCCTACGAGCAGTACTTC. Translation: CASADRDSQSYEQYF.

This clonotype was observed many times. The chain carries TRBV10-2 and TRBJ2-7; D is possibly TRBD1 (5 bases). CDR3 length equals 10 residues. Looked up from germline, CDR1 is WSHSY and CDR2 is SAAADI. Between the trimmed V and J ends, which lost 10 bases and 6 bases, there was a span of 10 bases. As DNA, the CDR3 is TGCGCCACCCAGGGTTCCGAGCAGTACTTC. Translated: CATQGSEQYF.

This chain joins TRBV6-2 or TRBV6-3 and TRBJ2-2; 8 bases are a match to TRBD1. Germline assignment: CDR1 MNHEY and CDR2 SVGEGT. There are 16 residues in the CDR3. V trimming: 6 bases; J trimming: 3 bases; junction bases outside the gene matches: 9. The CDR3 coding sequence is TGTGCCAGCAGATCATTTGACAGGGGTGACACCGGGGAGCTGTTTTTT. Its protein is CASRSFDRGDTGELFF.

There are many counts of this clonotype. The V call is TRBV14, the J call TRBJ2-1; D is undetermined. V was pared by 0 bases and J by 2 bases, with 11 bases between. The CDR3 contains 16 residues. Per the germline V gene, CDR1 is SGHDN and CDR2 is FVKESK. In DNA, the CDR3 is TGTGCCAGCAGCCAAGAGGACGGCGATGCCTACAATGAGCAGTTCTTC. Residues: CASSQEDGDAYNEQFF.

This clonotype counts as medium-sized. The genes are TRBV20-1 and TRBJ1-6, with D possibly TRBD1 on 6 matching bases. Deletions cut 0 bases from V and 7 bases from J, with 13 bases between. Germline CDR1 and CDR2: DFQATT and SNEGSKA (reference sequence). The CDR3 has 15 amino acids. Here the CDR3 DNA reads TGCAGTGCTAGAGATCCCCCAGGGGAAAATTCACCCCTCCACTTT. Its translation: CSARDPPGENSPLHF.

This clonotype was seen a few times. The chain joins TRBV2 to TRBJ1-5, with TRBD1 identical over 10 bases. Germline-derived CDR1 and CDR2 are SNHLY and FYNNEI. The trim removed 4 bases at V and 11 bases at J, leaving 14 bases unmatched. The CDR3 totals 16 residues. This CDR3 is CASSVPTGQGTSAQHF. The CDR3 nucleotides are TGTGCCAGCAGTGTCCCAACGGGACAGGGGACTTCGGCCCAGCATTTT. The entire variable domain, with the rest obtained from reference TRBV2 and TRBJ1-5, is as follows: EPEVTQTPSHQVTQMGQEVILRCVPISNHLYFYWYRQILGQKVEFLVSFYNNEISEKSEIFDDQFSVERPDGSNFTLKIRSTKLEDSAMYFCASSVPTGQGTSAQHFGDGTRLSIL.

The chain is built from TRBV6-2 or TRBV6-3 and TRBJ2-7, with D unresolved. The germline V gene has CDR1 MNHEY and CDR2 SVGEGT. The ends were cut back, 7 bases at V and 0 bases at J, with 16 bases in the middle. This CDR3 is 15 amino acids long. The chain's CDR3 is CASIRRASSSYEQYF. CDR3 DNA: TGTGCCAGCATCAGGAGAGCCTCAAGCTCCTACGAGCAGTACTTC.

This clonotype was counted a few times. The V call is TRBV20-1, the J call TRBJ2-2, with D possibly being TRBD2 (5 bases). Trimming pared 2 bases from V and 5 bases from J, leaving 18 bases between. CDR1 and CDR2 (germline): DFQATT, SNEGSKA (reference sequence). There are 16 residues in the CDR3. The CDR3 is CSARLLARGDTGELFF. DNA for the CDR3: TGCAGTGCTAGATTGCTAGCTCGAGGAGATACCGGGGAGCTGTTTTTT.

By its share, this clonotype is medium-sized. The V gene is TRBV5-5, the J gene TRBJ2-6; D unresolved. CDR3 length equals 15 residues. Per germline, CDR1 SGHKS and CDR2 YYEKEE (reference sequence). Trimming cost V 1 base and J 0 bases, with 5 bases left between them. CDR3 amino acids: CASSLPDSGANVLTF. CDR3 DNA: TGTGCCAGCAGCTTGCCAGACTCTGGGGCCAACGTCCTGACTTTC.

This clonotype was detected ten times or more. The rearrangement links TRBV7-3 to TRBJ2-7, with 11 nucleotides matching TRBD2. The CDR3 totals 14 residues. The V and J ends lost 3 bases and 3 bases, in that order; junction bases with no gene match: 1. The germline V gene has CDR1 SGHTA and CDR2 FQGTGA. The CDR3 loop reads CASSFGTSGYEQYF. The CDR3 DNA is TGTGCCAGCAGCTTCGGGACTAGCGGCTACGAGCAGTACTTC.

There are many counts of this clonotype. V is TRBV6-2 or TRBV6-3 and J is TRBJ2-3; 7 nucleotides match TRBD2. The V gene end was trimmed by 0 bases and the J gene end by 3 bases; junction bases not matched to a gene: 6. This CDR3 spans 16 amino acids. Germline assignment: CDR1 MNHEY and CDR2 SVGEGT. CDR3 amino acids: CASSYSKGSGTDTQYF. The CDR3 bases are TGTGCCAGCAGTTACTCGAAGGGTAGCGGGACAGATACGCAGTATTTT.

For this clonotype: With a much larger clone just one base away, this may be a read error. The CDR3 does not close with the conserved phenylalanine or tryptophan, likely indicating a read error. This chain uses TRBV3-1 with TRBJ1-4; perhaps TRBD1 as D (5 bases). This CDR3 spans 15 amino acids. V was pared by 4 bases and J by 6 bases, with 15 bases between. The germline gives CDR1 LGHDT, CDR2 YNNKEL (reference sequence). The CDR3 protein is CASSPVGDSYEKLFS. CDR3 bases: TGTGCCAGCAGCCCAGTTGGGGACTCCTATGAAAAACTGTTTTCT.

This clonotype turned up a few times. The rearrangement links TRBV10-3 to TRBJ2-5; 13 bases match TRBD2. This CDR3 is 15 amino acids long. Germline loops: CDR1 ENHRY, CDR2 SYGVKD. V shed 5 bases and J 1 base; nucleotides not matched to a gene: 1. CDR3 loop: CAISRTSGSQETQYF. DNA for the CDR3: TGTGCCATCAGTCGGACTAGCGGGAGCCAAGAGACCCAGTACTTC.

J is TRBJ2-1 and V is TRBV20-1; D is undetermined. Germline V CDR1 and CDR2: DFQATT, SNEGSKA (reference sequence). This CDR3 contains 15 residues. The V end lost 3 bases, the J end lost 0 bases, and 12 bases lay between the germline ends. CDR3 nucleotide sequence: TGCAGTGCTAGTATGGGTACCAGCTCCTACAATGAGCAGTTCTTC. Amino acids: CSASMGTSSYNEQFF.

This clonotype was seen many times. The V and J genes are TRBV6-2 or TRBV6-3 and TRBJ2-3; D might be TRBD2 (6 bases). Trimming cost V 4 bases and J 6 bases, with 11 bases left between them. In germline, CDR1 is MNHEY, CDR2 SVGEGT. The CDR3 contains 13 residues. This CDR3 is CASSLRDSDTQYF. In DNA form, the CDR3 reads TGTGCCAGCAGTTTGAGGGACTCGGATACGCAGTATTTT.

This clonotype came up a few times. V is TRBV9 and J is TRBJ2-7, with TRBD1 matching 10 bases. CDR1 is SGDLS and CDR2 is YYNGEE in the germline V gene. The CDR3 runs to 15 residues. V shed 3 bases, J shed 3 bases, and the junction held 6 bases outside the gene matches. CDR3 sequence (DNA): TGTGCCAGCAGCGCCGGGACAGGGGTGGGCTACGAGCAGTACTTC. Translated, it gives CASSAGTGVGYEQYF.

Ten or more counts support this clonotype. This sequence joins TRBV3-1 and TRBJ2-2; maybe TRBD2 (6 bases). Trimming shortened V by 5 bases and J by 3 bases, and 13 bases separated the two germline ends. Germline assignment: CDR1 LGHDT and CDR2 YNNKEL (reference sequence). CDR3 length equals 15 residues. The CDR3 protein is CASSGPGTYTGELFF. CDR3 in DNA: TGTGCCAGCAGCGGCCCCGGGACTTACACCGGGGAGCTGTTTTTT.

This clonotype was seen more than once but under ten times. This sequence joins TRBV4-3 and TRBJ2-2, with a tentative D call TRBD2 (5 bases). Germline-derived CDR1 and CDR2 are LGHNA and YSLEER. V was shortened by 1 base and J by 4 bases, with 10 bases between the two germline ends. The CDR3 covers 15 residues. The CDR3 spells CASSQASRGTGELFF. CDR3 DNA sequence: TGCGCCAGCAGCCAAGCGTCCCGGGGCACCGGGGAGCTGTTTTTT.

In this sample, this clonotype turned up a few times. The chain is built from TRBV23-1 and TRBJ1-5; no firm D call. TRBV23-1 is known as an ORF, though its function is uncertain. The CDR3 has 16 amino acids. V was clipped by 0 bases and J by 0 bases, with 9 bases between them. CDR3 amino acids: CASSQSLRVSNQPQHF. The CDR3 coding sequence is TGCGCCAGCAGTCAATCGTTAAGGGTTAGCAATCAGCCCCAGCATTTT.

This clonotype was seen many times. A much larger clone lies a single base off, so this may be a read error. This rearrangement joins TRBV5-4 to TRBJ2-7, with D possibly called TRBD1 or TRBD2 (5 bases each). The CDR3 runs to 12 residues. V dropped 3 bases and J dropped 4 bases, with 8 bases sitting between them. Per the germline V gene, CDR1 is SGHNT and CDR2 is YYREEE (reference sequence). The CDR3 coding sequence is TGTGCCAGCAGCTGGGGCGGGTACGAGCAGTACTTC. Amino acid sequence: CASSWGGYEQYF.